The entry below gives a single TCR beta chain sequence along with its context. This record belongs to a study of blood T cell repertoires in COVID-19. Germline loops: CDR1 SGHRS, CDR2 YFSETQ. V dropped 4 bases and J dropped 5; count of bases not matched to a gene: 8. This CDR3 is built from 14 residues. Generated by immunoSEQ multiplex PCR, the TCRdb table keeps only in-frame clones and is missing some. Seen here are 250,000 or so clones, 82% observed once, and the top ten hold around 3.4%. The receptor's source is a woman aged 18 to 35 with acute or convalescent COVID-19. V is TRBV5-1 and J is TRBJ2-5; 7 nucleotides agree with TRBD1. The sequenced sample was peripheral blood. CDR3 nucleotide sequence: TGCGCCAGCAGCCCAGGGGGAAGTGCTGAGACCCAGTACTTC. Residues: CASSPGGSAETQYF.